Sequencing of this TCR beta chain was carried out in a study of blood T cell repertoires in COVID-19. Study overall: The United States, Italy and Spain supplied acute and convalescent COVID-19 samples.

The CDR3 totals 12 residues. Germline loops: CDR1 LNHDA, CDR2 SQIVND (reference sequence). Trimming took 3 bases from V and 5 from J, leaving 4 bases between them. Measured with immunoSEQ multiplex PCR; TCRdb has only the in-frame clones, and not every one. There are tens of thousands of clones in the sample; 81% occur only once, and 20% to 25% lies in the top ten. Seattle enrolled patients during active infection and tracked them longitudinally. Sequenced sample: peripheral blood. The chain employs TRBV19 and TRBJ2-2; unclear D gene. This sequence was found in a woman older than 75 with COVID-19, enrolled during active disease. For the CDR3, the DNA is TGTGCCAGTAGTATCAGGACCGGGGAGCTGTTTTTT. Protein: CASSIRTGELFF.